A selection of T cell receptor beta chains follows, all from one sample in a study of sequential checkpoint blockade in melanoma. TCRdb's table, derived via immunoSEQ multiplex PCR, lists solely in-frame clones and lacks some. This table has under 6,500 clones, over 15% appearing once. The material sequenced was tumor tissue (inferred from file names), taken from a patient given nivolumab and ipilimumab in sequence. These receptors all come from a human donor with melanoma. Both conserved end residues are trimmed from each CDR3. The order of the fields is V gene, D gene, CDR3 protein. The D gene is left open where the match is weak.

TRBV6-8,NA,ASSYGALAYEQY
TRBV9,NA,ASSEEGFYEKLF
TRBV6-8,TRBD1,ASSTPRTGGGYT
TRBV30,NA,AWSPRGLANQPQH
TRBV29-1,TRBD1,SVVWGTGKGDEQF
TRBV6-8,NA,ASSLGGTVNSPLH
TRBV30,NA,AWSVGFTDTQY
TRBV9,NA,ASRRQELISGNTIY
TRBV6-8,NA,AIRQADSGANVLT
TRBV4-1,NA,ASSQDYLGTINEKLF
TRBV5-1,TRBD1,ASSSDRADHEQY
TRBV11-3,NA,ASSQGGKRYGYT
TRBV1,NA,ASSPSTSSYNEQF
TRBV5-1,TRBD1,ASSFGTGGFTDTQY
TRBV30,TRBD1,AWTMGQYNSPLH
TRBV9,NA,ASSVAGRSTDTQY
TRBV6-8,NA,ASSPHDRFDGYT
TRBV9,NA,ASSAHTRALKSNYGYT
TRBV11-3,TRBD1,ASSSTDRGLGYEQY
TRBV5-1,TRBD2,ASSTATSPDTQY
TRBV11-3,NA,ASSSRQNPYEQY
TRBV15,TRBD1,ATSRDFKEGQVGAKNIQY
TRBV5-1,NA,ASNPTPIRPQETQY
TRBV9,NA,ASSLGRLAIYEQY
TRBV6-8,NA,ASSLGNRYGYT
TRBV19,NA,ASSIGVVYQPQH
TRBV11-3,NA,ASSLRQEGYQETQY
TRBV6-8,NA,ASRAPGILYEQY
TRBV30,NA,AWRRRGATDTQY
TRBV25-1,NA,ASSQMWETQY
TRBV11-3,NA,ASSLVGGLVYEQY
TRBV29-1,NA,SVVRVDLYNEQF
TRBV6-8,NA,ASSYLQGEASETQY
TRBV10-2,NA,ASSELLDISGELF
TRBV2,NA,ASNRKRGAGEKLF
TRBV11-3,TRBD2,ASSFTTSGGTDTQY
TRBV11-3,TRBD2,ASSSIAGTNEQF
TRBV28,NA,ASSPGRRTEAF
TRBV15,NA,ATSRVATYTDTQY
TRBV30,NA,AWSVTRRHEQY
TRBV11-3,NA,ASSLVGTNEKLF
TRBV4-1,NA,ASSQVLDSNEQF
TRBV5-1,TRBD1,ASSPGGAGNTEAF
TRBV23-1,TRBD1,ASSPGQGFSEQY
TRBV11-3,NA,ASSQNVNPGDSPLH
TRBV28,TRBD1,ASSGLRDRTSSNQPQH